A single sample gave rise to the 24 T cell receptor beta chains below, sequenced in a study of graft-versus-host responses after intestinal transplantation. The data were produced by immunoSEQ multiplex PCR, yet TCRdb's version contains in-frame clones alone and is incomplete. Of 15,000 to 20,000 clones detected, over 35% appear once; the ten largest clones hold 0.9%. Sequenced here: alloreactive CD4+ T cells from a mixed lymphocyte reaction culture, sampled before intestinal transplant. As for subset: CFSE-low proliferating T cells sorted from approximately 6-day pre-transplant mixed lymphocyte reaction (GvH or HvG direction). Receptor source: a human patient who received an intestinal transplant.

This clone came up a few times. The rearrangement joins TRBV27 to TRBJ2-5; 8 bases line up with TRBD1. There are 17 residues in the CDR3. Losses at the gene ends were 0 bases for V and 5 bases for J; bases not matched to a gene: 11. The germline CDR1 and CDR2 sequences are MNHEY and SMNVEV (reference sequence). In DNA form, the CDR3 reads TGTGCCAGCAGTTTATCGTATTCCAGGGGGCTAGGGGAGACCCAGTACTTC. It specifies CASSLSYSRGLGETQYF.

This clone counts as medium-sized (0.01 to 0.1%). The chain joins TRBV19 to TRBJ1-1, with a weak D call TRBD1 (5 bases). The V end lost 1 base, the J end lost 5 bases, and 11 bases lay between the germline ends. Looked up from germline, CDR1 is LNHDA and CDR2 is SQIVND (reference sequence). The CDR3 loop spans 14 amino acids. In nucleotides, the CDR3 is TGTGCCAGTAGTATAGCGAGGGGCAGGACTGAAGCTTTCTTT. Translation gives CASSIARGRTEAFF. The full variable domain, in which reference TRBV19 and TRBJ1-1 provide the parts outside the CDR3, is DGGITQSPKYLFRKEGQNVTLSCEQNLNHDAMYWYRQDPGQGLRLIYYSQIVNDFQKGDIAEGYSVSREKKESFPLTVTSAQKNPTAFYLCASSIARGRTEAFFGQGTRLTVV.

This clone was detected a few times. CDR3 region: CASSATGIMNTEAFF. The CDR3 DNA reads TGTGCCAGCAGCGCAACAGGGATCATGAACACTGAAGCTTTCTTT. V is TRBV6-1 and J is TRBJ1-1; possibly TRBD1 for D (6 bases). The CDR3 extends over 15 amino acids. CDR1 MNHNS and CDR2 SASEGT come from the germline V gene. V shed 6 bases and J shed 0 bases, with 14 bases lying between them.

V gene TRBV6-6 combines with J gene TRBJ2-7; 8 bases are shared with TRBD1. The CDR3 has 14 residues. Germline lookup yields CDR1 MNHNY and CDR2 SVGAGI (reference sequence). After removal of 5 bases from V and 3 bases from J, the junction contained 6 bases not matched to a gene. The chain's CDR3 is CASSRTGFRYEQYF. The CDR3, as DNA: TGTGCCAGCAGTAGGACAGGGTTTCGCTACGAGCAGTACTTC.

The chain has TRBV19 and TRBJ1-5; TRBD1 matches at 9 bases. Germline values: CDR1 LNHDA, CDR2 SQIVND (reference sequence). The V gene end was trimmed by 3 bases and the J gene end by 7 bases; junction bases not matched to a gene: 4. This CDR3 is built from 14 residues. The CDR3 DNA reads TGTGCCAGTAGTATCGAGACAGGGGGACAGCCCCAGCATTTT. This gives the protein CASSIETGGQPQHF.

In DNA form, the CDR3 reads TGTGCCAGTAGGATCACAGCGTATGGAAGTTACAATGAGCAGTTCTTC. Its translation: CASRITAYGSYNEQFF. The rearrangement uses TRBV19 and TRBJ2-1; no reliable D call. The CDR3 is 16 residues long. Trimming shortened V by 6 bases and J by 4 bases, and 19 bases separated the two germline ends. Germline V gives CDR1 LNHDA, CDR2 SQIVND (reference sequence).

The chain carries TRBV29-1 and TRBJ2-4; D may be TRBD1 (6 bases). The CDR3 length is 17 residues. The V and J ends lost 7 bases and 0 bases respectively, with 22 bases between them. The V gene's germline CDR1 is SQVTM and CDR2 ANQGSEA. The CDR3 here is CSGTLQGGGLAKNIQYF. Written as DNA, the CDR3 is TGCAGCGGAACCTTACAGGGTGGGGGCCTAGCCAAAAACATTCAGTACTTC.

The rearrangement joins TRBV18 to TRBJ2-5; 8 bases match TRBD1. This CDR3 has 15 amino acids. J was trimmed by 4 bases and V by 6 bases; bases with no gene match: 10. Germline V gene lookup returns CDR1 KGHSH and CDR2 LQKENI. This chain's CDR3 is CASSQFRGRGETQYF. DNA of the CDR3: TGTGCCAGCTCCCAGTTCAGGGGGCGGGGAGAGACCCAGTACTTC. Full variable domain (rest looked up from reference TRBV18 and TRBJ2-5): NAGVMQNPRHLVRRRGQEARLRCSPMKGHSHVYWYRQLPEEGLKFMVYLQKENIIDESGMPKERFSAEFPKEGPSILRIQQVVRGDSAAYFCASSQFRGRGETQYFGPGTRLLVL.

This clone qualifies as medium-sized. The chain has TRBV6-6 and TRBJ2-7; 14 positions match TRBD2. Germline V gene lookup returns CDR1 MNHNY and CDR2 SVGAGI (reference sequence). The CDR3 spans 14 residues. V shed 5 bases and J 4 bases; nucleotides not matched to a gene: 1. In nucleotides, the CDR3 is TGTGCCAGCAGTCGACTAGCGGGGGGGTACGAGCAGTACTTC. Encoded protein: CASSRLAGGYEQYF.

The chain recombines TRBV28 with TRBJ2-3, with 7 bases that match TRBD1. CDR1 is MDHEN and CDR2 is SYDVKM in the germline V gene. The CDR3 contains 16 residues. After removal of 4 bases from V and 5 bases from J, the junction contained 12 bases not matched to a gene. The CDR3 nucleotides read TGTGCCAGCAGTTCCGAGGACAGACAGGGTCGAGATACGCAGTATTTT. It codes for CASSSEDRQGRDTQYF.

The chain's CDR3 is CASSQGDGSSGNTIYF. The CDR3 nucleotides read TGTGCCAGCAGCCAAGGAGATGGTAGCTCTGGAAACACCATATATTTT. The rearrangement links TRBV4-2 to TRBJ1-3; unclear D gene. The CDR3 is 16 residues long. Germline loops: CDR1 LGHNA, CDR2 YNFKEQ. Trimming cost V 1 base and J 0 bases, with 10 bases left between them.

This clone is medium-sized (0.01 to 0.1%) by share. The chain employs TRBV6-1 and TRBJ1-2; D unresolved. The V end was cut by 1 base, the J end by 6 bases, with 18 bases between. This CDR3 has 16 amino acids. Germline lookup yields CDR1 MNHNS and CDR2 SASEGT. In DNA form, the CDR3 reads TGTGCCAGCAGTGAAGTGCTACGTATGGCGGACCATGGCTACACCTTC. Protein sequence: CASSEVLRMADHGYTF.

The genes are TRBV29-1 and TRBJ1-5; 7 positions match TRBD1. CDR3 length: 13 amino acids. V lost 4 bases, J lost 5 bases, and 5 bases stayed unmatched. Germline CDR1 is SQVTM and CDR2 is ANQGSEA. CDR3 DNA sequence: TGCAGCGTTGCTGACAGGGCCCATCAGCCCCAGCATTTT. Translating gives CSVADRAHQPQHF.

This rearrangement joins TRBV30 to TRBJ1-5; possible D gene TRBD1, 6 bases. CDR1 is GTSNPN, CDR2 SVGIG, per germline (reference sequence). The CDR3 contains 13 residues. The ends were cut back, 0 bases at V and 5 bases at J, with 8 bases in the middle. DNA for the CDR3: TGTGCCTGGAGTGTACAGGGCCATCAGCCCCAGCATTTT. Translating gives CAWSVQGHQPQHF. Complete variable domain (other parts from reference TRBV30 and TRBJ1-5): SQTIHQWPATLVQPVGSPLSLECTVEGTSNPNLYWYRQAAGRGLQLLFYSVGIGQISSEVPQNLSASRPQDRQFILSSKKLLLSDSGFYLCAWSVQGHQPQHFGDGTRLSIL.

The chain recombines TRBV11-3 with TRBJ2-7; no reliable D call. The germline gives CDR1 SGHNT, CDR2 YENEEA. There are 15 residues in the CDR3. V gave up 0 bases and J gave up 2 bases, with 11 bases separating them. The CDR3 region is CASSLESPLAYEQYF. DNA of the CDR3: TGTGCCAGCAGCTTAGAATCCCCCCTCGCCTACGAGCAGTACTTC. The complete variable domain, with remaining parts taken from reference TRBV11-3 and TRBJ2-7, reads EAGVVQSPRYKIIEKKQPVAFWCNPISGHNTLYWYLQNLGQGPELLIRYENEEAVDDSQLPKDRFSAERLKGVDSTLKIQPAELGDSAVYLCASSLESPLAYEQYFGPGTRLTVT.

This clone was counted only a few times. J is TRBJ2-2 and V is TRBV2, with TRBD2 as a possible D gene (5 bases). The CDR3 has 15 amino acids. Per germline, CDR1 SNHLY and CDR2 FYNNEI. Trimming took 7 bases from V and 2 from J, leaving 14 bases between them. The CDR3, as DNA: TGTGCCAGCAAGGTAGTTAGCGCAAACACCGGGGAGCTGTTTTTT. This encodes CASKVVSANTGELFF.

This clone was counted a few times. The rearrangement joins TRBV5-8 to TRBJ2-4, with 8 bases fitting TRBD2. This CDR3 contains 15 residues. The germline V gene has CDR1 SGHTS and CDR2 YDEGEE. Trimming took 2 bases from V and 6 from J; bases not matched to a gene: 7. CDR3 DNA: TGTGCCAGCAGCTTAGGGCTAGCGGGCGGAAACATTCAGTACTTC. This translates into CASSLGLAGGNIQYF.

This clone appeared a few times. The genes are TRBV19 and TRBJ2-1, with 11 positions matching TRBD2. The CDR3 sequence is 17 residues long. The germline CDR1 and CDR2 sequences are LNHDA and SQIVND (reference sequence). J lost 7 bases, V lost 3 bases, and 11 bases had no gene match. The CDR3: CASSIPHSGGARNEQFF. The CDR3 bases are TGTGCCAGTAGTATCCCCCATAGCGGGGGGGCTAGGAATGAGCAGTTCTTC.

This clone was picked up a small number of times. The chain links TRBV7-9 to TRBJ1-6, with a possible D match to TRBD1 (6 bases). V lost 5 bases, J lost 15 bases, and 23 bases lay in between. This CDR3 is 15 amino acids long. Germline lookup yields CDR1 SEHNR and CDR2 FQNEAQ (reference sequence). For the CDR3, the DNA is TGTGCCAGCAGCCGCACAGGGCTGGGGGGCAATCACCTCCACTTT. The encoded protein is CASSRTGLGGNHLHF.

The V call is TRBV29-1, the J call TRBJ2-3; 9 bases line up with TRBD2. From germline, CDR1 is SQVTM and CDR2 ANQGSEA. With V trimmed by 5 bases and J by 2 bases, 2 bases remained unmatched. This CDR3 is built from 13 residues. The CDR3 is CSVSSGVTDTQYF. As DNA, the CDR3 is TGCAGCGTTTCTAGCGGGGTCACAGATACGCAGTATTTT.

The CDR3 protein is CASSQGNTGELFF. CDR3 nucleotide sequence: TGTGCCAGTAGCCAGGGGAACACCGGGGAGCTGTTTTTT. This rearrangement joins TRBV19 to TRBJ2-2; D may be TRBD1 (5 bases). From germline, CDR1 is LNHDA and CDR2 SQIVND (reference sequence). V was trimmed by 6 bases and J by 1 base, leaving 6 bases between them. The CDR3 is 13 residues long.

The chain is built from TRBV6-1 and TRBJ1-1, with D hard to call. V lost 5 bases and J 7 bases, leaving 17 bases between the germline ends. CDR1 MNHNS and CDR2 SASEGT come from the germline V gene. This CDR3 spans 14 amino acids. The CDR3 loop is CASSLRHVEGEAFF. The CDR3 nucleotides read TGTGCCAGCAGTCTTAGACATGTGGAAGGTGAAGCTTTCTTT.

This clone was found a few times. The chain has TRBV6-1 and TRBJ1-2; 7 positions match TRBD1. Germline CDR1 MNHNS, CDR2 SASEGT. The J segment lost 8 bases and the V segment lost 7 bases, leaving 7 bases of the junction unmatched. This CDR3 region has 12 residues. The CDR3 DNA reads as TGTGCCAGCACTAGACAGGGTGTAGGCTACACCTTC. This sequence encodes CASTRQGVGYTF.

This clone was seen more than once but under ten times. This chain uses TRBV2 with TRBJ1-5, with TRBD1 as a possible D gene (6 bases). Germline V lookup: CDR1 SNHLY, CDR2 FYNNEI. This CDR3 is 14 amino acids long. Between the trimmed V and J ends, which lost 2 bases and 3 bases, there was a span of 8 bases. The CDR3 DNA reads as TGTGCCAGCAGTGAATACAGGGTCAATCAGCCCCAGCATTTT. Translating gives CASSEYRVNQPQHF.